The clone carrying this T cell receptor (beta chain) was seen repeatedly, ten times or more. Its antigen is unknown. Trimming cost V 4 bases and J 4 bases, with 13 bases left between them. The germline gives CDR1 SEHNR, CDR2 FQNEAQ (reference sequence). There are 14 residues in the CDR3. The data are from a study of identical twins. MiXCR was run by TCRdb on the 5' RACE reads, yielding one entry per CDR3 protein. The sample holds about 290,000 distinct CDR3 sequences, just under 9.5% seen once. Study-wide findings and caveats: Beta clonotypes that were abundant in cord blood contained fewer insertions, a pattern absent from memory repertoires.

This sample was shared with a second study, whose subject was yellow fever vaccine responses in identical twins.

This TCR was recovered from a young woman in good health. Material for sequencing was CD8+ T cells sorted from blood. V gene TRBV7-9 combines with J gene TRBJ2-5; the D is unclear. The DNA for the CDR3 is TGTGCCAGCAGCTCCGCTTGGGGATCAGAGACCCAGTACTTC. This codes for CASSSAWGSETQYF.